This entry lists 21 T cell receptor beta chains sequenced from one sample in a study of beta chain features in type 1 diabetes. The authors reverse transcribed all of the isolated RNA, so sequencing captured expressed TCRB transcripts. Sequencing used immunoSEQ multiplex PCR; TCRdb keeps in-frame clones, though not all of them. This table holds around 330,000 clones, 8% to 13% found once. Sequenced: naive CD4+ T cells from blood. The receptors were gathered from a woman in her 30s in good health.

J is TRBJ2-5 and V is TRBV28; a possible D gene is TRBD1 (6 bases). CDR1 MDHEN and CDR2 SYDVKM come from the germline V gene. The germline V and J ends were trimmed by 6 bases and 6 bases, with 11 bases remaining between them. The CDR3 runs 12 residues. The CDR3 reads CASRVQGQTQYF. CDR3 coding DNA: TGTGCCAGCAGGGTGCAGGGGCAGACCCAGTACTTC.

This clone was counted a few times. The chain recombines TRBV7-9 with TRBJ1-5; D not certain. The CDR3 has 14 amino acids. The germline V and J ends were trimmed by 5 bases and 2 bases, with 10 bases remaining between them. CDR1 is SEHNR, CDR2 FQNEAQ, per germline (reference sequence). CDR3 protein: CASSPRSGNQPQHF. The CDR3 nucleotides are TGTGCCAGCAGCCCCCGATCGGGCAATCAGCCCCAGCATTTT.

This clone has a handful of counts. The V and J genes are TRBV6-5 and TRBJ2-5, with 9 nucleotides matching TRBD2. This CDR3 is built from 14 residues. Germline CDR1 MNHEY, CDR2 SVGAGI. V lost 2 bases and J lost 4; bases outside the gene matches: 2. The CDR3 region has the DNA TGTGCCAGCAGTTACGGGACTAGCAGAGAGACCCAGTACTTC. Protein product: CASSYGTSRETQYF.

This clone has a handful of counts. The chain has TRBV4-3 and TRBJ2-2; D unresolved. Looked up from germline, CDR1 is LGHNA and CDR2 is YSLEER. V was trimmed by 8 bases and J by 5 bases, leaving 9 bases between them. This CDR3 is 12 amino acids long. The CDR3 loop reads CASATETGELFF. In DNA form, the CDR3 reads TGCGCCAGCGCAACTGAGACCGGGGAGCTGTTTTTT.

The chain joins TRBV29-1 to TRBJ2-3; 11 bases align to TRBD2. The CDR3 has 15 residues. Germline V gene data show CDR1 as SQVTM and CDR2 as ANQGSEA. Trimming at V came to 7 bases and at J to 0 bases, leaving 6 bases not matched to a gene. The CDR3 loop reads CSATTSGTSTDTQYF. DNA of the CDR3: TGCAGCGCTACGACTAGCGGGACGAGCACAGATACGCAGTATTTT.

The sample holds a few counts of this clone. One junction end disagrees with the germline gene, perhaps due to a read error. The rearrangement links TRBV7-7 to TRBJ1-3, with D unresolved. The germline gives CDR1 SSHAT, CDR2 FNYEAQ (reference sequence). The CDR3 covers 13 residues. The CDR3 region is CASSLNTGNTIYF. The CDR3 region has the DNA TGTGCTAGCAGCTTAAACACTGGAAACACCATATATTTT.

The chain combines TRBV4-2 with TRBJ2-3, with D unresolved. The CDR3 is 13 residues long. V lost 0 bases to trimming and J lost 6 bases, with 7 bases between them. Germline lookup yields CDR1 LGHNA and CDR2 YNFKEQ. The CDR3 sequence is CASSQEIGDTQYF. CDR3 nucleotide sequence: TGTGCCAGCAGCCAAGAAATTGGCGATACGCAGTATTTT.

J is TRBJ2-1 and V is TRBV28, with 8 bases that match TRBD2. The CDR3 is made up of 13 amino acids. Germline trimming cut 3 bases from V and 10 bases from J; bases unmatched to any gene: 5. Germline CDR1 and CDR2: MDHEN and SYDVKM. The CDR3 DNA is TGTGCCAGCAGTTTGGACAGCGGGAGAGAGCAGTTCTTC. It codes for CASSLDSGREQFF.

The rearrangement joins TRBV5-1 to TRBJ2-7, with 7 bases aligning to TRBD1. Looked up from germline, CDR1 is SGHRS and CDR2 is YFSETQ. This CDR3 is built from 14 residues. The trim removed 1 base at V and 5 bases at J, leaving 6 bases unmatched. The CDR3 nucleotides are TGCGCCAGCAGCTTGCAAACAGGGGTGGACGAGCAGTACTTC. This codes for CASSLQTGVDEQYF.

The chain carries TRBV5-1 and TRBJ2-7; TRBD2 aligns across 9 bases. V lost 4 bases to trimming and J lost 4 bases; unmatched junction nucleotides: 6. CDR1 and CDR2 from the germline V gene are SGHRS and YFSETQ. The CDR3 length is 14 residues. The CDR3 bases are TGCGCCAGCAGCATTAGCGGGAGTTTGTACGAGCAGTACTTC. Amino acid sequence: CASSISGSLYEQYF.

The chain recombines TRBV2 with TRBJ2-2; 11 bases match TRBD2. Germline V gene lookup returns CDR1 SNHLY and CDR2 FYNNEI. The ends lost 6 bases at V and 6 bases at J; junction bases unmatched: 9. CDR3 size: 16 residues. This chain's CDR3 is CASRVTSGDVAGELFF. CDR3 nucleotide sequence: TGTGCCAGCAGGGTGACTAGCGGGGATGTGGCCGGGGAGCTGTTTTTT.

This clone was seen a handful of times. V and J are TRBV11-2 and TRBJ2-7; D gene uncertain. This CDR3 is built from 12 residues. The ends were cut back, 6 bases at V and 2 bases at J, with 8 bases in the middle. Germline V CDR1 and CDR2: SGHAT, FQNNGV. In nucleotides, the CDR3 is TGTGCCAGCAGTCCTATTACCTACGAGCAGTACTTC. This encodes CASSPITYEQYF.

This clone was seen only a few times. The chain joins TRBV6-6 to TRBJ2-7; D gene ambiguous. Per germline, CDR1 MNHNY and CDR2 SVGAGI (reference sequence). CDR3 size: 13 residues. V was pared by 5 bases and J by 3 bases, with 11 bases between. The CDR3 coding sequence is TGTGCCAGCAGTCCTCCTACCCTCTACGAGCAGTACTTC. This translates into CASSPPTLYEQYF.

This clone has only a few counts. V is TRBV7-2 and J is TRBJ2-1; D is unresolved. Trimming removed 6 bases at V and 9 bases at J, with 21 bases between. Germline V CDR1 and CDR2: SGHTA, FQGNSA. The CDR3 has 15 residues. The CDR3 DNA reads TGTGCCAGCAGAACGCCAGGTCGGTATGGTCCTGAGCAGTTCTTC. Translated: CASRTPGRYGPEQFF.

This clone has more than one count but fewer than ten. V and J are TRBV18 and TRBJ2-2; 7 bases match TRBD2. CDR1 and CDR2 (germline): KGHSH, LQKENI. With 4 bases clipped from V and 6 bases from J, the junction kept 8 bases outside the gene matches. This CDR3 spans 15 amino acids. CDR3: CASSLRDYPSGELFF. The CDR3 bases are TGTGCCAGCTCACTCCGGGACTACCCTTCCGGGGAGCTGTTTTTT.

There are a few counts of this clone. This chain uses TRBV28 with TRBJ2-1, with D maybe TRBD2 (6 bases). Between the trimmed V and J ends, which lost 7 bases and 3 bases, there was a span of 19 bases. Germline loops: CDR1 MDHEN, CDR2 SYDVKM. The CDR3 runs to 16 residues. The CDR3 protein is CASIPPPGALYNEQFF. CDR3 nucleotides: TGTGCCAGCATCCCCCCTCCGGGAGCCCTCTACAATGAGCAGTTCTTC.

This clone showed up just a few times. The gene calls are TRBV6-5 and TRBJ2-7, with TRBD2 matching over 10 bases. The V gene's germline CDR1 is MNHEY and CDR2 SVGAGI. Germline trimming cut 2 bases from V and 3 bases from J; bases unmatched to any gene: 4. This CDR3 has 15 amino acids. In DNA, the CDR3 is TGTGCCAGCAGTTACGAAGCGGGAGGGGGCTACGAGCAGTACTTC. It translates to CASSYEAGGGYEQYF.

The rearrangement links TRBV5-1 to TRBJ2-7; a weak D match, TRBD2 (5 bases). Germline V gene sequence: CDR1 SGHRS, CDR2 YFSETQ. V dropped 0 bases and J dropped 0 bases, with 13 bases sitting between them. The CDR3 runs 16 residues. CDR3 amino acids: CASSLVPAVSSYEQYF. In DNA form, the CDR3 reads TGCGCCAGCAGCTTGGTTCCAGCGGTGAGCTCCTACGAGCAGTACTTC.

This chain joins TRBV29-1 and TRBJ1-1; D is undetermined. Germline lookup yields CDR1 SQVTM and CDR2 ANQGSEA. The V and J ends lost 4 bases and 0 bases respectively, with 3 bases between them. The CDR3 is made up of 11 amino acids. As DNA, the CDR3 is TGCAGCGTTGTCGTGAACACTGAAGCTTTCTTT. Translation: CSVVVNTEAFF.

This clone was seen a few times. This chain uses TRBV19 with TRBJ2-2; no definite D call. CDR1 LNHDA and CDR2 SQIVND come from the germline V gene (reference sequence). This CDR3 contains 15 residues. The V gene lost 3 bases and the J gene lost 7 bases, with 15 bases spanning the gap. CDR3 residues: CASSIPSGRGGELFF. The CDR3 DNA sequence: TGTGCCAGTAGTATCCCCTCGGGTAGAGGCGGGGAGCTGTTTTTT.

Comments on this clone: At one end, the junction sequence differs from germline, possibly due to a read error. V usage is TRBV9 and J usage is TRBJ1-2, with D tentatively TRBD1 (6 bases). Germline V CDR1 and CDR2: SGDLS, YYNGEE. The CDR3 length is 12 residues. The CDR3 sequence: CASSASGDGYTF. In DNA form, the CDR3 reads TGTGCCAGCAGCGCTTCAGGGGATGGGTACACCTTC.